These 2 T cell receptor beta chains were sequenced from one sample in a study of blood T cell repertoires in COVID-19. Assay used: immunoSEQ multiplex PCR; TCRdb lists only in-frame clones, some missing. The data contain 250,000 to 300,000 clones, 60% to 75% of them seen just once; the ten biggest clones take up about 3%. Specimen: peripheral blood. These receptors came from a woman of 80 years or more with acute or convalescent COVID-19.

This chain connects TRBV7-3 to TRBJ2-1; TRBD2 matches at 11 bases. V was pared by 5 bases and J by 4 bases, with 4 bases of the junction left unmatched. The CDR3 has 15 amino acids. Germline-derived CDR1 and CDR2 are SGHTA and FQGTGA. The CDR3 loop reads CASSPTSGEYNEQFF. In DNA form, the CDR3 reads TGTGCCAGCAGCCCGACTAGCGGGGAATACAATGAGCAGTTCTTC. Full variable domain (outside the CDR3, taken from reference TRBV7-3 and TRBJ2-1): GAGVSQTPSNKVTEKGKYVELRCDPISGHTALYWYRQSLGQGPEFLIYFQGTGAADDSGLPNDRFFAVRPEGSVSTLKIQRTERGDSAVYLCASSPTSGEYNEQFFGPGTRLTVL.

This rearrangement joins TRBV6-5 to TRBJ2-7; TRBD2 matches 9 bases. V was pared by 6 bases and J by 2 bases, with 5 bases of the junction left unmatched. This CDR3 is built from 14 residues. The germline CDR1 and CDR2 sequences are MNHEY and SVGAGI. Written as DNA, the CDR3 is TGTGCCAGCAGAGCTAGCGGGGTAACCTACGAGCAGTACTTC. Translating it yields CASRASGVTYEQYF.